What follows are 25 T cell receptor beta chains derived from one specimen sequenced in a study of metastatic and nonmetastatic thyroid tumors. Patients were all untreated before their thyroid surgery. Via MiXCR, TCRdb re-called the PCR reads. The sample yields fewer than 15,000 clones, 20% to 25% seen once. The specimen sequenced was blood. These receptors were taken from a female donor with papillary thyroid cancer or a benign thyroid nodule (not recorded which). Some clones in this sample may be carry-over from other donors' samples.

This clone was recorded many times. This chain joins TRBV20-1 and TRBJ2-5; 7 bases line up with TRBD2. The CDR3 loop spans 16 amino acids. V lost 0 bases and J lost 7; bases outside the gene matches: 14. The germline V gene has CDR1 DFQATT and CDR2 SNEGSKA (reference sequence). For the CDR3, the DNA is TGCAGTGCTAGAGACCTTTTAGCGGGCCGGGATGGGACCCAGTACTTC. This encodes CSARDLLAGRDGTQYF.

This clone has ten or more counts. The chain uses TRBV20-1 and TRBJ2-7, with D maybe TRBD2 (6 bases). The CDR3 consists of 15 residues. V was shortened by 6 bases and J by 2 bases, with 20 bases between the two germline ends. Germline loops: CDR1 DFQATT, CDR2 SNEGSKA (reference sequence). The DNA for the CDR3 is TGCAGTGCCCGCCCCATCCGGGAGACGCCCTACGAGCAGTACGTC. Translating it yields CSARPIRETPYEQYV.

This clone was detected many times. The chain employs TRBV7-2 and TRBJ1-2; a weak D match, TRBD1 (6 bases). Germline V CDR1 and CDR2: SGHTA, FQGNSA. This CDR3 is 14 amino acids long. Deletions cut 5 bases from V and 4 bases from J, with 14 bases between. The CDR3 region is CASSPTGRGYGYTF. CDR3 nucleotides: TGTGCCAGCAGCCCCACAGGGCGCGGCTATGGCTACACCTTC.

The table lists this clone with many counts. The chain couples TRBV7-6 to TRBJ2-2; the D gene is possibly TRBD2 (6 bases). Germline V gene sequence: CDR1 SGHVS, CDR2 FNYEAQ. Trimming cost V 1 base and J 4 bases, with 13 bases left between them. The length of the CDR3 is 16 residues. In DNA, the CDR3 is TGTGCCAGCAGCTTAGAAGGGGAGGTCAGCACCGGGGAGCTGTTTTTT. It is translated as CASSLEGEVSTGELFF.

Only a few counts were recorded for this clone. A single base separates this from a much larger clone, so it may be a read error. The chain joins TRBV4-1 to TRBJ2-2; D is possibly TRBD2 (5 bases). This CDR3 has 14 residues. The V gene's germline CDR1 is MGHRA and CDR2 YSYEKL. CDR3 sequence reads: CASRRIENTGEPFF. The CDR3 coding sequence is TGCGCCAGCAGAAGGATAGAGAACACCGGGGAGCCGTTTTTT.

As to this clone: One junction end does not reproduce the germline sequence, and a read error may be involved. J is TRBJ2-4 and V is TRBV5-5, with a possible D match to TRBD2 (6 bases). The CDR3 is 16 amino acids. The germline gives CDR1 SGHKS, CDR2 YYEKEE (reference sequence). CDR3 in DNA: TGTGACAGCAGCCCCGCGGGGTCGAGGTCGAAAAACATTCAGTACTTC. Protein: CDSSPAGSRSKNIQYF. Using reference TRBV5-5 and TRBJ2-4 for the parts outside the CDR3, the full variable domain is DAGVTQSPTHLIKTRGQQVTLRCSPISGHKSVSWYQQVLGQGPQFIFQYYEKEERGRGNFPDRFSARQFPNYSSELNVNALLLGDSALYLCDSSPAGSRSKNIQYFGAGTRLSVL.

Many counts were recorded for this clone. Other nucleotide sequences in the sample specify the same CDR3. This chain connects TRBV20-1 to TRBJ1-6, with D maybe TRBD1 (6 bases). Trimming cost V 7 bases and J 0 bases, with 10 bases left between them. This CDR3 contains 14 residues. Germline assignment: CDR1 DFQATT and CDR2 SNEGSKA (reference sequence). The CDR3 DNA reads TGCAGTGTAATACAGGGCTCCTATAATTCACCCCTCCACTTT. Translated, it gives CSVIQGSYNSPLHF.

The genes are TRBV20-1 and TRBJ1-5; TRBD1 agrees at 8 bases. Germline lookup yields CDR1 DFQATT and CDR2 SNEGSKA (reference sequence). The CDR3 covers 18 residues. Trimming took 6 bases from V and 2 from J; bases not matched to a gene: 18. The CDR3 sequence: CSAPSGQGAWSCNQPQHF. The CDR3 DNA follows: TGCAGTGCCCCGAGTGGGCAGGGGGCTTGGAGCTGCAATCAGCCCCAGCATTTT.

This clone was counted ten times or more. The CDR3 does not close with the conserved phenylalanine or tryptophan, likely indicating a read error. The limits of the CDR3 on the DNA are not certain, so only TCRdb's listed CDR3 is given. The rearrangement links TRBV20-1 to TRBJ2-1; the D call of TRBD1 is as the table states it, not checked on the DNA. Germline CDR1 reads DFQATT; CDR2 reads SNEGSKA (reference sequence). The CDR3 totals 13 residues, both ends included. The CDR3 here is CSARDGGLPSVPI.

This clone appeared a few times. The V gene is TRBV28, the J gene TRBJ1-6; D gene ambiguous. This CDR3 comprises 15 residues. The germline CDR1 and CDR2 sequences are MDHEN and SYDVKM. Trimming shortened V by 8 bases and J by 1 base, and 12 bases separated the two germline ends. CDR3 residues: CASGKAGSYNSPLHF. For the CDR3, the DNA is TGTGCCAGCGGGAAGGCGGGGTCCTATAATTCACCCCTCCACTTT.

This chain links TRBV9 with TRBJ1-2; D unclear. CDR1 SGDLS and CDR2 YYNGEE come from the germline V gene. The CDR3 runs 15 residues. Between the trimmed V and J ends, which lost 4 bases and 3 bases, there was a span of 16 bases. The CDR3 nucleotides read TGTGCCAGCAGCTTAGATCCCCAGACGGACTATGGCTACACCTTC. Its protein product is CASSLDPQTDYGYTF.

V usage is TRBV6-2 or TRBV6-3 and J usage is TRBJ2-7, with 8 positions matching TRBD2. The CDR3 has 13 residues. The junction had 7 bases not matched to a gene; V was cut back by 8 bases and J by 4 bases. Germline V gene lookup returns CDR1 MNHEY and CDR2 SVGEGT. In nucleotides, the CDR3 is TGTGCCAGCGCCTGGGTAGCGGGGTACGAGCAGTACTTC. Translating it yields CASAWVAGYEQYF.

This clone was counted a few times. Here the CDR3 omits its conserved ending phenylalanine or tryptophan, so a read error is the likely source. Because the CDR3's place on the DNA is in doubt, the DNA is left out and the CDR3 is given as listed by TCRdb. This chain connects TRBV9 to TRBJ2-7; the table gives TRBD2 as D, unverified against the DNA. The CDR3 is 9 residues long, ends included. Germline V gene sequence: CDR1 SGDLS, CDR2 YYNGEE. CDR3 protein: CASSVALAG.

There are many counts of this clone. The chain combines TRBV3-1 with TRBJ2-1; D is undetermined. This CDR3 is built from 17 residues. V dropped 0 bases and J dropped 0 bases, with 12 bases sitting between them. The germline gives CDR1 LGHDT, CDR2 YNNKEL (reference sequence). CDR3: CASSQDIRMSSYNEQFF. CDR3 coding DNA: TGTGCCAGCAGCCAAGATATAAGGATGAGCTCCTACAATGAGCAGTTCTTC.

This clone was counted a few times. The chain joins TRBV6-5 to TRBJ1-2; a possible D gene is TRBD1 (6 bases). The CDR3 has 14 amino acids. Germline lookup yields CDR1 MNHEY and CDR2 SVGAGI. Trimming took 2 bases from V and 2 from J, leaving 9 bases between them. CDR3 loop: CASSYGRGNYGYTF. In nucleotides, the CDR3 is TGTGCCAGCAGTTACGGCAGGGGAAACTATGGCTACACCTTC.

This clone was seen many times. The CDR3 bases are TGTGCCAGCAGCTTAGGCGGCGGGTCTTACTCCTACAATGAGCAGTTCTTC. It codes for CASSLGGGSYSYNEQFF. The chain uses TRBV7-8 and TRBJ2-1, with a weak D call TRBD2 (5 bases). Trimming took off 1 base at V and 0 bases at J, with 13 bases between the two ends. The CDR3 loop spans 17 amino acids. CDR1 is SGHVS and CDR2 is FQNEAQ in the germline V gene.

Judged by abundance, this clone is medium-sized. The chain combines TRBV27 with TRBJ2-1; perhaps TRBD2 as D (5 bases). CDR3 length: 14 residues. Trimming shortened V by 2 bases and J by 9 bases, and 14 bases separated the two germline ends. Germline values: CDR1 MNHEY, CDR2 SMNVEV (reference sequence). The CDR3 is CASSLRAGLGEQFF. The CDR3 DNA sequence: TGTGCCAGCAGTTTAAGGGCGGGCCTCGGTGAGCAGTTCTTC.

By its share, this clone is medium-sized. The V gene is TRBV6-5, the J gene TRBJ1-6; D remains ambiguous. Germline V CDR1 and CDR2: MNHEY, SVGAGI. V lost 2 bases and J lost 6, with 8 bases in between. CDR3 length: 14 residues. The CDR3 sequence: CASSYLVGNSPLHF. CDR3 DNA sequence: TGTGCCAGCAGTTACCTGGTGGGTAATTCACCCCTCCACTTT.

This clone has ten or more counts. The rearrangement joins TRBV20-1 to TRBJ1-5; D not certain. Germline V gene lookup returns CDR1 DFQATT and CDR2 SNEGSKA (reference sequence). Trimming took off 0 bases at V and 0 bases at J, with 9 bases between the two ends. The CDR3 runs to 15 residues. The CDR3 nucleotides read TGCAGTGCTAGAGATCGCTCAGTTAGCAATCAGCCCCAGCATTTT. Translated, it gives CSARDRSVSNQPQHF.

This clone was observed a few times. The chain recombines TRBV28 with TRBJ1-1; D is uncertain. Trimming took 7 bases from V and 6 from J, leaving 15 bases between them. The V gene's germline CDR1 is MDHEN and CDR2 SYDVKM. The CDR3 is 13 amino acids. The CDR3 DNA is TGTGCCAGCATCCGGGTCCCCTCCCCTGAAGCTTTCTTT. Translation: CASIRVPSPEAFF.

This clone appeared a few times. CDR3 amino acids: CASSDGETYEQYF. CDR3 coding DNA: TGTGCCAGCAGTGACGGGGAGACCTACGAGCAGTACTTC. The genes are TRBV6-1 and TRBJ2-7, with D possibly being TRBD2 (5 bases). Trimming shortened V by 3 bases and J by 2 bases, and 8 bases separated the two germline ends. Germline CDR1 and CDR2: MNHNS and SASEGT. This CDR3 contains 13 residues.

This clone is medium-sized. The chain carries TRBV27 and TRBJ2-1; 10 nucleotides line up with TRBD1. With 2 bases clipped from V and 4 bases from J, the junction kept 2 bases outside the gene matches. The length of the CDR3 is 15 residues. CDR1 is MNHEY, CDR2 SMNVEV, per germline (reference sequence). The CDR3 bases are TGTGCCAGCAGTTTAATGGGACAGGGGTACAATGAGCAGTTCTTC. This encodes CASSLMGQGYNEQFF.

This clone was detected only a few times. An end of the junction does not agree with germline; a read error may underlie this. The CDR3 loop reads CASSVAGGRDTQYF. The CDR3 DNA reads as TGTGCCAGCAGTGTAGCGGGAGGAAGGGATACGCAGTATTTT. The chain uses TRBV12-3 or TRBV12-4 and TRBJ2-3, with 10 bases aligning to TRBD2. CDR3 length: 14 amino acids.

By its share, this clone is medium-sized (0.01 to 0.1%). CDR3 amino acids: CASSLRQGSAYEQYV. CDR3 nucleotide sequence: TGTGCCAGCAGCTTAAGGCAGGGGTCGGCCTACGAGCAGTACGTC. The chain has TRBV7-8 and TRBJ2-7, with TRBD1 as a possible D gene (6 bases). The length of the CDR3 is 15 residues. Germline V gene sequence: CDR1 SGHVS, CDR2 FQNEAQ. Trimming took off 2 bases at V and 2 bases at J, with 13 bases between the two ends.

In this sample, this clone turned up a few times. This chain links TRBV6-5 with TRBJ2-1, with 7 bases that match TRBD1. The germline V gene encodes CDR1 MNHEY and CDR2 SVGAGI. The V and J ends lost 0 bases and 3 bases, in that order; junction bases with no gene match: 5. The CDR3 has 16 amino acids. Here the CDR3 reads CASSYSTGRYYNEQFF. The DNA for the CDR3 is TGTGCCAGCAGTTACTCGACAGGGAGATACTACAATGAGCAGTTCTTC.